Presented here are 11 T cell receptor beta chains from one specimen sequenced in a study of cytomegalovirus exposure and HLA in healthy donors. The PCR used 60 Vbeta and 13 Jbeta primers. The method was immunoSEQ multiplex PCR; TCRdb's version includes in-frame clones alone and lacks a portion of them. The data hold 100,000 to 150,000 clones, with approximately 70% observed a single time. Sequences were obtained from PBMCs. The source is a woman aged 55-69 years in good health and CMV-seropositive.

This clone was recorded a few times. CDR3 coding DNA: TGCAGCGTTGGCCGACAGGGTGCAGATACGCAGTATTTT. Its translation: CSVGRQGADTQYF. The chain is built from TRBV29-1 and TRBJ2-3; TRBD1 matches at 7 bases. The length of the CDR3 is 13 residues. Trimming took 4 bases from V and 4 from J; bases not matched to a gene: 5. Looked up from germline, CDR1 is SQVTM and CDR2 is ANQGSEA.

This rearrangement joins TRBV4-2 to TRBJ2-7; D remains ambiguous. Trimming shortened V by 1 base and J by 4 bases, and 8 bases separated the two germline ends. Germline assignment: CDR1 LGHNA and CDR2 YNFKEQ. This CDR3 has 13 amino acids. DNA for the CDR3: TGTGCCAGCAGCCAAGCCGAGAGATACGAGCAGTACTTC. This codes for CASSQAERYEQYF.

The chain recombines TRBV5-1 with TRBJ2-5; possible D gene TRBD1, 6 bases. V lost 4 bases and J lost 5, with 9 bases in between. The germline gives CDR1 SGHRS, CDR2 YFSETQ. The CDR3 runs to 12 residues. The CDR3 protein is CASSQGWETQYF. The CDR3 nucleotides are TGCGCCAGCAGCCAGGGGTGGGAGACCCAGTACTTC.

V gene TRBV29-1 combines with J gene TRBJ2-7, with D possibly TRBD1 on 6 matching bases. Trimming removed 6 bases at V and 9 bases at J, with 18 bases between. CDR1 SQVTM and CDR2 ANQGSEA come from the germline V gene. CDR3 length: 12 residues. This CDR3 is CSVWDTTRGQYF. CDR3 sequence (DNA): TGCAGCGTCTGGGACACTACTCGCGGGCAGTACTTC.

On this clone: This sample also contains other DNA sequences that code for the same CDR3. The rearrangement uses TRBV7-9 and TRBJ1-3; the D is unclear. This CDR3 contains 14 residues. Germline V gene data show CDR1 as SEHNR and CDR2 as FQNEAQ (reference sequence). Trimming took 5 bases from V and 0 from J, leaving 8 bases between them. CDR3 in amino acids: CASSLIDSGNTIYF. The CDR3 DNA reads as TGTGCCAGCAGCCTTATAGACTCTGGAAACACCATATATTTT.

V gene TRBV14 combines with J gene TRBJ1-2, with 7 bases aligning to TRBD1. Germline lookup yields CDR1 SGHDN and CDR2 FVKESK. V lost 2 bases and J lost 7; bases outside the gene matches: 7. CDR3 length: 14 amino acids. CDR3 DNA sequence: TGTGCCAGCAGCCAACAACAGGGGACGTTTGGCTACACCTTC. This codes for CASSQQQGTFGYTF.

The chain employs TRBV2 and TRBJ1-1; unclear D gene. The CDR3 sequence is 12 residues long. Per the germline V gene, CDR1 is SNHLY and CDR2 is FYNNEI. The V end was cut by 7 bases, the J end by 5 bases, with 11 bases between. CDR3: CASTVRGTEAFF. CDR3 DNA sequence: TGTGCCAGCACGGTACGAGGGACTGAAGCTTTCTTT.

This chain uses TRBV6-6 with TRBJ2-7, with 10 positions matching TRBD2. The V segment lost 8 bases and the J segment 5 bases; nucleotides outside the gene matches: 9. CDR1 and CDR2 (germline): MNHNY, SVGAGI (reference sequence). The CDR3 has 14 amino acids. The CDR3 is CASQSGTSDDEQYF. For the CDR3, the DNA is TGTGCCAGCCAGTCTGGGACTAGCGACGACGAGCAGTACTTC.

The rearrangement joins TRBV2 to TRBJ1-5; no reliable D call. Germline V gene data show CDR1 as SNHLY and CDR2 as FYNNEI. The CDR3 runs 13 residues. Between the trimmed V and J ends, which lost 5 bases and 7 bases, there was a span of 12 bases. CDR3: CASSPRGLQPQHF. CDR3 coding DNA: TGTGCCAGCAGTCCCCGGGGTTTACAGCCCCAGCATTTT.

The CDR3 region is CASSPRTSGRTDTQYF. The CDR3, as DNA: TGCGCCAGCAGCCCCCGGACTAGCGGCCGCACAGATACGCAGTATTTT. This chain links TRBV5-1 with TRBJ2-3, with TRBD2 matching over 10 bases. This CDR3 contains 16 residues. The V gene's germline CDR1 is SGHRS and CDR2 YFSETQ. J lost 1 base, V lost 4 bases, and 6 bases had no gene match.

The chain joins TRBV27 to TRBJ1-2, with 8 bases matching TRBD1. The CDR3 runs 14 residues. Germline CDR1 reads MNHEY; CDR2 reads SMNVEV (reference sequence). After removal of 5 bases from V and 4 bases from J, the junction contained 6 bases not matched to a gene. In DNA form, the CDR3 reads TGTGCCAGCAGTCCGAGGACAGGGAGCTATGGCTACACCTTC. Amino acid sequence: CASSPRTGSYGYTF.